The rows below give T cell receptor beta chains drawn from one sample of a study of CD8+ T cells in alopecia areata. Produced via immunoSEQ multiplex PCR; TCRdb's table is partial and in-frame only. Of about 190,000 clones in the sample, roughly 50% are singletons; the top ten hold roughly 12%. Sequenced material: CD8+ T cells sorted from blood, taken at week 24, from a patient treated with tofacitinib. The receptors stem from a human donor with alopecia areata. Both conserved end residues are part of each CDR3. A D gene is named only where the DNA matches it firmly. Clone size is shown for a subset of rows, as once, few, many or a class of expanded clone.

-,TRBV7-9,-,TRBJ1-5,TGTGCCAGCAGCTTAGATGCGGCGGGTCAGCCCCAGCATTTT,CASSLDAAGQPQHF
-,TRBV25-1,-,TRBJ1-1,TGTGCCAGCAGACAGCGTCGGGGCACTGAAGCTTTCTTT,CASRQRRGTEAFF
few,TRBV27,TRBD1,TRBJ1-4,TGTGCCAGCAGTTTAACAGGGGGCGAAAAACTGTTTTTT,CASSLTGGEKLFF
few,TRBV15,-,TRBJ1-1,TGTGCCACCAGCAGGCCACAAGGGGACCACACTGAAGCTTTCTTT,CATSRPQGDHTEAFF
-,TRBV30,-,TRBJ2-5,TGTGCCTGGAGTGTCGGACTAAGCCAAGAGACCCAGTACTTC,CAWSVGLSQETQYF
-,TRBV2,-,TRBJ1-1,TGTGCCAGCAGTGTTAGAGGGGCGGTTACTGAAGCTTTCTTT,CASSVRGAVTEAFF
few,TRBV4-2,-,TRBJ2-7,TGTGCCAGCAGCCAAGCCGGGAACTACGAGCAGTACTTC,CASSQAGNYEQYF
-,TRBV15,-,TRBJ1-2,TGTGCCACCAGCAGAGACAGGGATCAATCGGACGGCTACACCTTC,CATSRDRDQSDGYTF
-,TRBV2,-,TRBJ2-7,TGTGCCAGCAGGATAGCCTCCTACGAGCAGTACTTC,CASRIASYEQYF
-,TRBV5-4,-,TRBJ2-1,TGTGCCAGCAGCGGAATAGGGTATGAGCAGTTCTTC,CASSGIGYEQFF
-,TRBV13,-,TRBJ1-1,TGTGCCAGCAGCTTATCCGGGGACACTGAAGCTTTCTTT,CASSLSGDTEAFF
-,TRBV29-1,-,TRBJ2-5,TGCAGCGTTGATCTGGTTGCGGGGACCCAGTACTTC,CSVDLVAGTQYF
medium-sized,TRBV19,-,TRBJ1-6,TGTGCCAGTAGGAGAGCTATTAATTCACCCCTCCACTTT,CASRRAINSPLHF
-,TRBV9,-,TRBJ1-6,TGTGCCAGCAGCGCAGGCACAGGACGCTCACCCCTCCACTTT,CASSAGTGRSPLHF
few,TRBV12-5,TRBD1,TRBJ2-5,TGTGCTAGTGGTTTGGGCGACAGGGCCCAAGAGACCCAGTACTTC,CASGLGDRAQETQYF
-,TRBV27,TRBD1,TRBJ1-1,TGTGCCAGCAGCCAACAGGGGTACACTGAAGCTTTCTTT,CASSQQGYTEAFF
few,TRBV10-3,-,TRBJ2-3,TGTGCCATCAGGGACACCAAGAGCACAGATACGCAGTATTTT,CAIRDTKSTDTQYF
-,TRBV10-3,TRBD1,TRBJ1-2,TGTGCCATCAGTCCCGGACAGGGGGCGGGATATGGCTACACCTTC,CAISPGQGAGYGYTF
few,TRBV10-3,-,TRBJ1-2,TGTGCCATCAGTGTAGTACCGCAAAGATATGGCTACACCTTC,CAISVVPQRYGYTF
-,TRBV29-1,-,TRBJ2-1,TGCAGCGTTCCGGACCGTGGTGAGCAGTTCTTC,CSVPDRGEQFF
few,TRBV5-1,-,TRBJ2-7,TGCGCCAGCAGCTTGGGCCCCGAGCAGTACTTC,CASSLGPEQYF
-,TRBV15,TRBD1,TRBJ2-2,TGTGCCACCGGGGGACAGGAAAACACCGGGGAGCTGTTTTTT,CATGGQENTGELFF
few,TRBV11-2,-,TRBJ2-7,TGTGCCAGCTCCCCCGGGGGATACGAGCAGTACTTC,CASSPGGYEQYF
-,TRBV5-6,TRBD1,TRBJ1-2,TGTGCCAGCAGCTTGGGACAGGGGGTTGCCTATGGCTACACCTTC,CASSLGQGVAYGYTF
few,TRBV5-5,-,TRBJ2-5,TGTGCCAGCAGCTTGGCCGACACTCCGGGAACCCAGTACTTC,CASSLADTPGTQYF
once,TRBV6-7,TRBD2,TRBJ2-3,TGTGCCAGCAGTTACTCCGGGGGGGCAGATACGCAGTATTTT,CASSYSGGADTQYF
-,TRBV14,-,TRBJ2-1,TGTGCCAGCAGCCAAATAGGACATGGCCCTGAGCAGTTCTTC,CASSQIGHGPEQFF
-,TRBV29-1,TRBD1,TRBJ2-1,TGCAGCGTTGTTTCGCTAGGGGGCTCAAATGAGCAGTTCTTC,CSVVSLGGSNEQFF
-,TRBV5-6,-,TRBJ1-6,TGTGCCAGCAGCTTGGAGAGGCGGAGGACCTATAATTCACCCCTCCACTTT,CASSLERRRTYNSPLHF
few,TRBV12-5,-,TRBJ2-1,TGTGCTAGTGGCCACGAACAGGGAGATCTGTTCTTC,CASGHEQGDLFF
once,TRBV5-6,TRBD2,TRBJ2-5,TGTGCCAGCAGCTTAATAATCTCAAGCGGGGTACAAGATACCCAGTACTTC,CASSLIISSGVQDTQYF
-,TRBV5-1,TRBD1,TRBJ2-7,TGCGCCAGCAGCCCGGGGGACAGGGGGCCCTACGAGCAGTACTTC,CASSPGDRGPYEQYF
-,TRBV30,-,TRBJ1-1,TGTGCCTGGAGTGTACTAAAAGGAACTGAAGCTTTCTTT,CAWSVLKGTEAFF
-,TRBV29-1,TRBD1,TRBJ1-2,TGCAGCGTTCCATCGACAGGGTCTAACGGCTACACCTTC,CSVPSTGSNGYTF
few,TRBV27,-,TRBJ1-1,TGTGCCAGCACGCCGGGGCTCAACACTGAAGCTTTCTTT,CASTPGLNTEAFF
-,TRBV15,TRBD1,TRBJ2-5,TGTGCCACCAGCGGACCGGGACAGGGGAGGACCCAGTACTTC,CATSGPGQGRTQYF
-,TRBV19,-,TRBJ1-2,TGTGCCAGTAGGCTTGGTCCTGGCAATGGCTACACCTTC,CASRLGPGNGYTF
-,TRBV30,TRBD2,TRBJ2-1,TGTGCCTGGAGTCCTCCTAGCGGGGTGTACAATGAGCAGTTCTTC,CAWSPPSGVYNEQFF
-,TRBV14,-,TRBJ2-1,TGTGCCAGCAGCCAAGATCGGGTAGGGGCTTACAATGAGCAGTTCTTC,CASSQDRVGAYNEQFF
few,TRBV6-5,-,TRBJ2-2,TGTGCCAGCAGCTATGGGGGCGGGAACACCGGGGAGCTGTTTTTT,CASSYGGGNTGELFF
few,TRBV6-6,TRBD1,TRBJ2-7,TGTGCCAGCAGAGGACAGGGCACCTACGAGCAGTACTTC,CASRGQGTYEQYF
-,TRBV4-2,TRBD2,TRBJ2-1,TGTGCCAGCAGCCAAAGGTTGACTAGCGCCTCGTACAATGAGCAGTTCTTC,CASSQRLTSASYNEQFF
-,TRBV15,-,TRBJ1-5,TGTGCCACCAGCGTACACAGGGCTCGCAATCAGCCCCAGCATTTT,CATSVHRARNQPQHF
few,TRBV18,-,TRBJ1-2,TGTGCCAGCTCACCCGGGACGGCGAGTGTGTACACCTTC,CASSPGTASVYTF
-,TRBV30,TRBD1,TRBJ1-1,TGTGCCTGGAGGACCGACAGGGCGGGGACTGAAGCTTTCTTT,CAWRTDRAGTEAFF
-,TRBV28,TRBD2,TRBJ2-2,TGTGCCAGCAGTAGAGCGGGACTAGAATTACCGAACACCGGGGAGCTGTTTTTT,CASSRAGLELPNTGELFF
few,TRBV2,-,TRBJ1-5,TGTGCCAGCCAAGGGAACTATCAGCCCCAGCATTTT,CASQGNYQPQHF
few,TRBV7-9,-,TRBJ2-3,TGTGCCAGCAGCCCTAGCACAGATACGCAGTATTTT,CASSPSTDTQYF
once,TRBV5-1,-,TRBJ1-1,TGCGCCAGCAGCTTTTCGGTACAACGGCCCGGGGACACTGAAGCTTTCTTT,CASSFSVQRPGDTEAFF
few,TRBV10-2,-,TRBJ2-7,TGCGCCAGCAGTTCTCTAGGGGTTTCCGAGCAGTACTTC,CASSSLGVSEQYF
-,TRBV9,-,TRBJ1-1,TGTGCCAGCAGCCTGGGGCCTACTGAAGCTTTCTTT,CASSLGPTEAFF